Sequencing of this T cell receptor beta chain was carried out in a study of blood T cell repertoires in COVID-19. Study details: COVID-19 samples collected from the United States, Italy and Spain covered acute and convalescent phases. In each case, the material was cDNA or gDNA derived from T cells, B-cell-depleted T cells, or PBMCs.

The CDR3 covers 14 residues. Germline CDR1 reads SQVTM; CDR2 reads ANQGSEA. The V segment lost 4 bases and the J segment 4 bases; nucleotides outside the gene matches: 8. In the authors' workflow: Amplification of reference gene primers provided the estimated nucleated cell counts. The assay was immunoSEQ multiplex PCR, and TCRdb's table has in-frame clones only and misses some. Clone size and V and J calls were adopted from that table, with D and trimming inferred from the DNA. The sample has around 190,000 clones; 86% are singletons. The rearrangement uses TRBV29-1 and TRBJ1-1; 8 bases are shared with TRBD1. Sequencing was performed on peripheral blood. This TCR was recovered from a man between 65 and 85 years old with active or convalescent COVID-19. CDR3 DNA: TGCAGCGTTGGTGGGACAGGTAGTCGCACTGAAGCTTTCTTT. It yields the protein CSVGGTGSRTEAFF.